The next 25 T cell receptor beta chains were all read from a single sample in a study of cytomegalovirus exposure and HLA in healthy donors. Using immunoSEQ multiplex PCR, the repertoire was profiled, and TCRdb retains in-frame clones only, with some absent. This sample has 330,000 or so clones, with roughly 85% found just once. Sequencing used PBMCs. The receptors were sampled from a woman between 18 and 29 years old in good health and CMV-seronegative.

A remark on this clone: This sample also contains other DNA sequences that code for the same CDR3. V is TRBV2 and J is TRBJ1-5; 7 nucleotides align to TRBD1. This CDR3 comprises 13 residues. Germline V gives CDR1 SNHLY, CDR2 FYNNEI. The V segment lost 4 bases and the J segment 5 bases; nucleotides outside the gene matches: 2. The CDR3: CASSGQGYQPQHF. The CDR3 region has the DNA TGTGCCAGCAGTGGACAGGGTTATCAGCCCCAGCATTTT.

The chain combines TRBV5-1 with TRBJ2-1; maybe TRBD2 (6 bases). The germline V gene encodes CDR1 SGHRS and CDR2 YFSETQ. V was shortened by 6 bases and J by 3 bases, with 16 bases between the two germline ends. The CDR3 covers 15 residues. The CDR3 bases are TGCGCCAGCAACGAACCTGAGGGAGGCTACAATGAGCAGTTCTTC. Residues: CASNEPEGGYNEQFF.

V usage is TRBV19 and J usage is TRBJ2-3; D possibly corresponds to TRBD2 (6 bases). With 4 bases removed from V and 4 bases from J, the gap between germline ends came to 12 bases. Germline assignment: CDR1 LNHDA and CDR2 SQIVND (reference sequence). The CDR3 loop spans 14 amino acids. In nucleotides, the CDR3 is TGTGCCAGTAGTACCGCGGGGTCGCCAGATACGCAGTATTTT. Its protein is CASSTAGSPDTQYF.

This rearrangement joins TRBV20-1 to TRBJ1-2; D gene uncertain. The germline CDR1 and CDR2 sequences are DFQATT and SNEGSKA (reference sequence). V was pared by 5 bases and J by 6 bases, with 10 bases between. The length of the CDR3 is 11 residues. The CDR3 DNA reads TGCAGTGCTTGGCAGTACGATGGCTACACCTTC. Its translation: CSAWQYDGYTF.

V gene TRBV2 combines with J gene TRBJ2-3, with TRBD1 matching 9 bases. V dropped 6 bases and J dropped 3; count of bases not matched to a gene: 10. The CDR3 is 16 residues long. Germline CDR1 is SNHLY and CDR2 is FYNNEI. CDR3 amino acids: CASSAGQGGGTDTQYF. CDR3 nucleotide sequence: TGTGCCAGCAGCGCGGGACAGGGTGGTGGTACAGATACGCAGTATTTT.

The rearrangement uses TRBV28 and TRBJ1-2; D remains unclear. V was clipped by 6 bases and J by 7 bases, with 18 bases between them. The germline CDR1 and CDR2 sequences are MDHEN and SYDVKM. The CDR3 sequence is 14 residues long. The CDR3 protein is CASRLEPVEGGYTF. Here the CDR3 DNA reads TGTGCCAGCAGATTAGAGCCCGTTGAGGGTGGCTACACCTTC.

The J gene is TRBJ2-1, the V gene TRBV4-3; D is possibly TRBD1 (6 bases). CDR3 length equals 15 residues. CDR1 and CDR2 from the germline V gene are LGHNA and YSLEER. V was clipped by 0 bases and J by 4 bases, with 10 bases between them. Here the CDR3 DNA reads TGCGCCAGCAGCCAAGAGGGGGCGGCTTACAATGAGCAGTTCTTC. Protein: CASSQEGAAYNEQFF.

This clone has more than one count but fewer than ten. The chain carries TRBV19 and TRBJ2-7; 8 nucleotides align to TRBD2. This CDR3 spans 14 amino acids. From germline, CDR1 is LNHDA and CDR2 SQIVND (reference sequence). V shed 3 bases, J shed 5 bases, and the junction held 6 bases outside the gene matches. The CDR3 reads CASSMGLVLHEQYF. The CDR3, as DNA: TGTGCCAGTAGTATGGGACTAGTTCTCCACGAGCAGTACTTC.

The rearrangement joins TRBV7-8 to TRBJ2-7, with D tentatively TRBD2 (5 bases). This CDR3 has 14 residues. Germline values: CDR1 SGHVS, CDR2 FQNEAQ. V gave up 1 base and J gave up 4 bases, with 11 bases separating them. CDR3 DNA sequence: TGTGCCAGCAGCTTAGGGAGACTATCTTACGAGCAGTACTTC. Translating gives CASSLGRLSYEQYF. Combining the CDR3 with reference TRBV7-8 and TRBJ2-7 gives the whole variable domain GAGVSQSPRYKVAKRGQDVALRCDPISGHVSLFWYQQALGQGPEFLTYFQNEAQLDKSGLPSDRFFAERPEGSVSTLKIQRTQQEDSAVYLCASSLGRLSYEQYFGPGTRLTVT.

This chain joins TRBV6-6 and TRBJ2-5, with TRBD2 matching 7 bases. Germline V gene lookup returns CDR1 MNHNY and CDR2 SVGAGI (reference sequence). V shed 7 bases and J 2 bases; nucleotides not matched to a gene: 10. This CDR3 is built from 15 residues. The CDR3 reads CASTTKGGSQETQYF. The CDR3 DNA is TGTGCCAGCACTACTAAGGGAGGGAGTCAAGAGACCCAGTACTTC.

This clone was recorded only once. The chain combines TRBV7-9 with TRBJ2-5; a possible D gene is TRBD1 (5 bases). CDR3 length: 14 residues. Germline lookup yields CDR1 SEHNR and CDR2 FQNEAQ (reference sequence). The V end was cut by 4 bases, the J end by 0 bases, with 9 bases between. The DNA for the CDR3 is TGTGCCAGCAGCTCCCGACAGAACCAAGAGACCCAGTACTTC. This sequence encodes CASSSRQNQETQYF.

The CDR3 loop reads CASSLIGANYGYTF. The CDR3 nucleotides are TGCGCCAGCAGCCTCATAGGGGCTAACTATGGCTACACCTTC. The V call is TRBV4-3, the J call TRBJ1-2; a weak D match, TRBD1 (5 bases). CDR1 is LGHNA and CDR2 is YSLEER in the germline V gene. V lost 4 bases to trimming and J lost 0 bases, with 9 bases between them. The CDR3 extends over 14 amino acids.

This chain connects TRBV5-4 to TRBJ1-2; 7 positions match TRBD1. The CDR3 is 15 amino acids. V shed 3 bases, J shed 2 bases, and the junction held 7 bases outside the gene matches. The germline V gene has CDR1 SGHNT and CDR2 YYREEE (reference sequence). CDR3 coding DNA: TGTGCCAGCAGCTCGGGACAGAATATCAACTATGGCTACACCTTC. Residues: CASSSGQNINYGYTF.

The chain carries TRBV5-1 and TRBJ1-1; 7 nucleotides line up with TRBD1. The CDR3 covers 15 residues. Germline CDR1 is SGHRS and CDR2 is YFSETQ. The ends lost 4 bases at V and 1 base at J; junction bases unmatched: 7. DNA of the CDR3: TGCGCCAGCAGCAGCACAGGGGATTCGAACACTGAAGCTTTCTTT. Translation gives CASSSTGDSNTEAFF.

The chain recombines TRBV10-3 with TRBJ2-1; 8 nucleotides agree with TRBD1. The CDR3 has 14 amino acids. Germline CDR1 ENHRY, CDR2 SYGVKD. The V segment lost 6 bases and the J segment 8 bases; nucleotides outside the gene matches: 9. The CDR3 region is CAISPGQGGDEQFF. The CDR3, as DNA: TGTGCCATCAGCCCCGGACAGGGTGGAGATGAGCAGTTCTTC.

The V and J genes are TRBV7-8 and TRBJ1-5; D call uncertain. With 4 bases removed from V and 9 bases from J, the gap between germline ends came to 10 bases. Germline V CDR1 and CDR2: SGHVS, FQNEAQ. The CDR3 totals 12 residues. CDR3: CASSWEWGPQHF. The DNA for the CDR3 is TGTGCCAGCAGCTGGGAGTGGGGGCCCCAGCATTTT.

The chain combines TRBV11-2 with TRBJ2-3, with TRBD2 identical over 8 bases. CDR3 length: 16 residues. V shed 5 bases and J 2 bases; nucleotides not matched to a gene: 9. Germline assignment: CDR1 SGHAT and CDR2 FQNNGV. The CDR3 DNA follows: TGTGCCAGCAGCGTCCGGGGAGCGGGAGACACAGATACGCAGTATTTT. Translation: CASSVRGAGDTDTQYF.

This chain connects TRBV27 to TRBJ2-3, with 8 bases fitting TRBD2. The ends lost 5 bases at V and 0 bases at J; junction bases unmatched: 13. This CDR3 spans 18 amino acids. In germline, CDR1 is MNHEY, CDR2 SMNVEV (reference sequence). The CDR3 spells CASSAQRLALSSTDTQYF. CDR3 in DNA: TGTGCCAGCAGTGCGCAACGACTAGCGCTCTCTAGCACAGATACGCAGTATTTT.

The chain is built from TRBV6-4 and TRBJ2-3; a weak D match, TRBD1 (5 bases). The CDR3 loop spans 13 amino acids. V lost 2 bases and J 6 bases, leaving 9 bases between the germline ends. The germline CDR1 and CDR2 sequences are MRHNA and SNTAGT. CDR3 in amino acids: CASSDGAGDTQYF. Here the CDR3 DNA reads TGTGCCAGCAGTGACGGGGCAGGGGATACGCAGTATTTT.

J is TRBJ1-2 and V is TRBV30; D gene uncertain. The CDR3 is made up of 13 amino acids. Trimming removed 0 bases at V and 2 bases at J, with 7 bases between. The germline CDR1 and CDR2 sequences are GTSNPN and SVGIG (reference sequence). Here the CDR3 reads CAWSVPENYGYTF. CDR3 DNA: TGTGCCTGGAGTGTACCCGAGAACTATGGCTACACCTTC.

This clone has only a few counts. V is TRBV2 and J is TRBJ2-7; 7 nucleotides agree with TRBD2. CDR1 is SNHLY, CDR2 FYNNEI, per germline. J gave up 3 bases and V 3 bases, and 8 bases lay outside the gene matches. The CDR3 is 15 amino acids. The CDR3 bases are TGTGCCAGCAGTGACCCTACTAGCGCCCGCTACGAGCAGTACTTC. Encoded protein: CASSDPTSARYEQYF.

The rearrangement joins TRBV4-2 to TRBJ2-1, with a weak D call TRBD2 (6 bases). Per the germline V gene, CDR1 is LGHNA and CDR2 is YNFKEQ. V dropped 3 bases and J dropped 0 bases, with 12 bases sitting between them. The CDR3 extends over 16 amino acids. The CDR3 DNA sequence: TGTGCCAGCAGCCAGGTCCGGGACTCCTCCTACAATGAGCAGTTCTTC. It codes for CASSQVRDSSYNEQFF.

About this clone itself: Within the sample, other DNA sequences also encode this same CDR3. The chain recombines TRBV9 with TRBJ1-2, with 10 bases identical to TRBD1. The CDR3 totals 14 residues. Germline values: CDR1 SGDLS, CDR2 YYNGEE. Trimming cost V 4 bases and J 7 bases; bases outside gene matches: 7. CDR3 loop: CASSPGTGVGGYTF. In DNA form, the CDR3 reads TGTGCCAGCAGCCCCGGGACAGGGGTCGGTGGCTACACCTTC.

The chain joins TRBV6-1 to TRBJ1-4, with D hard to call. Trimming stripped 0 bases from V and 0 bases from J, with 11 bases between. Germline CDR1 MNHNS, CDR2 SASEGT. CDR3 length: 17 residues. The CDR3 region has the DNA TGTGCCAGCAGTGAAGCGCTTCTGGCAGCAACTAATGAAAAACTGTTTTTT. Protein product: CASSEALLAATNEKLFF.

The V gene is TRBV28, the J gene TRBJ1-2; a weak D match, TRBD1 (5 bases). Trimming took 2 bases from V and 1 from J, leaving 8 bases between them. The CDR3 has 14 residues. Germline assignment: CDR1 MDHEN and CDR2 SYDVKM. The CDR3 sequence: CASSLRGVNYGYTF. Written as DNA, the CDR3 is TGTGCCAGCAGTTTACGGGGGGTTAACTATGGCTACACCTTC.